This T cell receptor (beta chain) was obtained from a study of T cell repertoires in cytomegalovirus infection. Concerning this clonotype: What it recognizes is unknown.

Trimming removed 5 bases from V and 3 bases from J, with 22 bases in between. CDR3 size: 17 residues. Per germline, CDR1 MDHEN and CDR2 SYDVKM. TCRdb used MiXCR to reprocess the reads, holding one entry per CDR3 protein. Of roughly 230,000 distinct CDR3 sequences listed, roughly 23% were seen once; the top ten hold 15% to 20%. Findings and limits, study-wide: People with CMV and the relevant HLA were identified by cumulative public TCR beta family frequency.

The receptor comes from a human donor in good health (CMV status not recorded). Some clones in this sample may be carry-over from other donors' samples. The sequenced material came from CD8+ T cells from PBMCs. The V and J genes are TRBV28 and TRBJ2-5, with a tentative D call TRBD2 (6 bases). CDR3 nucleotide sequence: TGTGCCAGCAGTCCTGCCATACCGGGGCGGGGTGAAGAGACCCAGTACTTC. Residues: CASSPAIPGRGEETQYF.